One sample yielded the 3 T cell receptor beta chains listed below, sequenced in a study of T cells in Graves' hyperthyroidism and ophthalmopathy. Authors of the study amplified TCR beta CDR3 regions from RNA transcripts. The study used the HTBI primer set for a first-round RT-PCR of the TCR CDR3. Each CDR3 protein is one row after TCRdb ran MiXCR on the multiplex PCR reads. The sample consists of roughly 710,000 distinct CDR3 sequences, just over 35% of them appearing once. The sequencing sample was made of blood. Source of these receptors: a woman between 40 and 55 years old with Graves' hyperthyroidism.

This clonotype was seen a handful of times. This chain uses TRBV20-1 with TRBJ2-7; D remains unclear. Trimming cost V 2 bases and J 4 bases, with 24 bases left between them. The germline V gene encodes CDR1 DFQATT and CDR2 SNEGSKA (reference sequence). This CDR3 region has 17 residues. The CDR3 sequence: CSARRPLGSQAIYEQYF. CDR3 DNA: TGCAGTGCTAGAAGGCCACTTGGCTCCCAGGCTATTTACGAGCAGTACTTC.

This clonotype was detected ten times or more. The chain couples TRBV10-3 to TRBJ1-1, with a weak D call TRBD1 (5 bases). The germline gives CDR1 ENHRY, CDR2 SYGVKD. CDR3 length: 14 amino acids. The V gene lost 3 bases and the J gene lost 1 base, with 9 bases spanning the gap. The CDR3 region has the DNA TGTGCCATCAGTGAACGGGGGACGAACACTGAAGCTTTCTTT. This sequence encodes CAISERGTNTEAFF.

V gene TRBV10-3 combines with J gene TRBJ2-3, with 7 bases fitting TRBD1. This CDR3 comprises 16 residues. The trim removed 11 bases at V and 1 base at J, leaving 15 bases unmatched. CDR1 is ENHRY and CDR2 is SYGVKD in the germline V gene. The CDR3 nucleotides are TGTGCCGCCGGTGGTGGGCAGGGGGTAGGCACAGATACGCAGTATTTT. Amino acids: CAAGGGQGVGTDTQYF.